A single sample gave rise to the 22 T cell receptor beta chains below, sequenced in a study of shared clonotypes between healthy human individuals. Naive CD8 cells lacked CD45RO, underwent positive selection for CCR7 and left out terminally differentiated effector memory CD45RA+ cells. The protocol was immunoSEQ multiplex PCR, while the TCRdb copy is restricted to in-frame clones and leaves out a portion. The repertoire includes 1.5 million to 2.5 million clones, just under 95% of them detected once, and 0.95% to 1.5% sits in the top ten. The sequenced sample was naive CD8+ T cells sorted from blood. These TCRs come from a man aged 18 to 35 in good health.

The rearrangement uses TRBV28 and TRBJ1-5, with a possible D match to TRBD1 (5 bases). The V gene lost 5 bases and the J gene lost 1 base, with 18 bases spanning the gap. CDR3 size: 17 residues. CDR1 and CDR2 (germline): MDHEN, SYDVKM. The CDR3: CASSNPMHQGSNQPQHF. Written as DNA, the CDR3 is TGTGCCAGCAGTAACCCGATGCACCAGGGAAGCAATCAGCCCCAGCATTTT. Full variable domain (outside the CDR3, taken from reference TRBV28 and TRBJ1-5): DVKVTQSSRYLVKRTGEKVFLECVQDMDHENMFWYRQDPGLGLRLIYFSYDVKMKEKGDIPEGYSVSREKKERFSLILESASTNQTSMYLCASSNPMHQGSNQPQHFGDGTRLSIL.

The chain has TRBV13 and TRBJ1-6, with 9 bases fitting TRBD1. The germline V gene has CDR1 PRHDT and CDR2 FYEKMQ (reference sequence). V was clipped by 5 bases and J by 7 bases; unmatched bases: 6. The CDR3 covers 15 residues. The CDR3 DNA is TGTGCCAGCAGCCGCGGGACAGGGAGCAATTCACCCCTCCACTTT. Translation: CASSRGTGSNSPLHF.

Points on this clone: An end of the junction differs from the germline gene, which may be a read error. This chain joins TRBV7-7 and TRBJ2-5; 14 bases line up with TRBD2. Germline CDR1 SSHAT, CDR2 FNYEAQ (reference sequence). CDR3 length: 17 amino acids. CDR3 region: CASSSGLAGGEEETQYF. The CDR3 DNA sequence: TGTGCTAGCAGCTCCGGACTAGCGGGAGGTGAAGAGGAGACCCAGTACTTC.

The gene calls are TRBV7-9 and TRBJ2-2; a possible D gene is TRBD2 (5 bases). The CDR3 runs 16 residues. Germline CDR1 reads SEHNR; CDR2 reads FQNEAQ (reference sequence). The ends were cut back, 5 bases at V and 5 bases at J, with 18 bases in the middle. Here the CDR3 DNA reads TGTGCCAGCAGCCCCCACACCGAAACTAGTACCGGGGAGCTGTTTTTT. It translates to CASSPHTETSTGELFF.

This clone has only one observation. The J gene is TRBJ2-1, the V gene TRBV9; D not resolved. V was pared by 7 bases and J by 6 bases, with 14 bases between. CDR3 size: 13 residues. Germline values: CDR1 SGDLS, CDR2 YYNGEE. CDR3 sequence: CASSQDGFNEQFF. The CDR3 DNA is TGTGCCAGCTCTCAGGACGGGTTCAATGAGCAGTTCTTC.

The chain combines TRBV6-5 with TRBJ1-1, with D unclear. In germline, CDR1 is MNHEY, CDR2 SVGAGI. The V gene lost 6 bases and the J gene lost 6 bases, with 17 bases spanning the gap. This CDR3 has 14 amino acids. This CDR3 reads CASSHAGESAEAFF. Written as DNA, the CDR3 is TGTGCCAGCAGCCATGCGGGAGAGAGCGCTGAAGCTTTCTTT.

In its sample, this clone was seen once. This chain connects TRBV28 to TRBJ2-2; 9 bases match TRBD1. CDR3 length equals 16 residues. The V segment lost 4 bases and the J segment 1 base; nucleotides outside the gene matches: 4. Looked up from germline, CDR1 is MDHEN and CDR2 is SYDVKM. This CDR3 reads CASSYPTGGNTGELFF. The CDR3 nucleotides read TGTGCCAGCAGTTACCCGACAGGGGGGAACACCGGGGAGCTGTTTTTT.

The chain is built from TRBV7-3 and TRBJ1-2, with 7 bases that match TRBD1. CDR1 is SGHTA and CDR2 is FQGTGA in the germline V gene. Trimming removed 6 bases from V and 8 bases from J; junction bases left unmatched: 9. The CDR3 contains 13 residues. The CDR3 protein is CASSGDRDSGYTF. The CDR3 region has the DNA TGTGCCAGCAGTGGGGACAGAGATAGCGGCTACACCTTC.

The chain couples TRBV4-1 to TRBJ1-1, with TRBD1 matching over 7 bases. This CDR3 spans 14 amino acids. The V and J ends lost 2 bases and 7 bases, in that order; junction bases with no gene match: 7. Germline V gene lookup returns CDR1 MGHRA and CDR2 YSYEKL. CDR3 region: CASSQLGTALEAFF. As DNA, the CDR3 is TGCGCCAGCAGCCAACTCGGGACAGCCCTTGAAGCTTTCTTT.

The chain joins TRBV7-8 to TRBJ1-3; no clear D gene. CDR1 and CDR2 (germline): SGHVS, FQNEAQ. The ends were cut back, 0 bases at V and 2 bases at J, with 8 bases in the middle. CDR3 length: 15 amino acids. The CDR3 nucleotides are TGTGCCAGCAGCTTAGCGTGGGCTCCTGGAAACACCATATATTTT. Protein: CASSLAWAPGNTIYF.

This rearrangement joins TRBV13 to TRBJ2-7; 8 bases line up with TRBD1. With 0 bases clipped from V and 3 bases from J, the junction kept 7 bases outside the gene matches. Germline V lookup: CDR1 PRHDT, CDR2 FYEKMQ (reference sequence). CDR3 length: 16 amino acids. This CDR3 is CASSLGLADRVYEQYF. CDR3 coding DNA: TGTGCCAGCAGCTTAGGCTTGGCGGACAGGGTCTACGAGCAGTACTTC.

The chain carries TRBV29-1 and TRBJ1-1; 8 bases map to TRBD1. This CDR3 comprises 13 residues. CDR1 is SQVTM and CDR2 is ANQGSEA in the germline V gene. V shed 7 bases, J shed 8 bases, and the junction held 12 bases outside the gene matches. The CDR3 coding sequence is TGCAGCGCCTACAGGGGGTTAGCCGAAGAAGCTTTCTTT. Protein: CSAYRGLAEEAFF.

Remarks on this clone: The sample holds other DNA sequences that translate to the same CDR3. V gene TRBV5-4 combines with J gene TRBJ2-7, with no clear D. Germline lookup yields CDR1 SGHNT and CDR2 YYREEE (reference sequence). V dropped 2 bases and J dropped 0 bases, with 3 bases sitting between them. This CDR3 comprises 12 residues. CDR3 sequence reads: CASSFNSYEQYF. CDR3 bases: TGTGCCAGCAGCTTCAACTCCTACGAGCAGTACTTC.

The rearrangement uses TRBV29-1 and TRBJ1-2; no reliable D call. V lost 8 bases and J 8 bases, leaving 18 bases between the germline ends. Germline-derived CDR1 and CDR2 are SQVTM and ANQGSEA. The CDR3 totals 12 residues. Here the CDR3 reads CSFSGLMGGYTF. In DNA form, the CDR3 reads TGCAGCTTTTCCGGTCTAATGGGAGGCTACACCTTC.

This sequence joins TRBV7-9 and TRBJ2-5; the D is unclear. The CDR3 consists of 15 residues. Germline V CDR1 and CDR2: SEHNR, FQNEAQ (reference sequence). V lost 5 bases and J 5 bases, leaving 18 bases between the germline ends. The CDR3 DNA sequence: TGTGCCAGCAGCCCCTTCGACGGGTCCCGGGAGACCCAGTACTTC. Translating it yields CASSPFDGSRETQYF.

V is TRBV5-1 and J is TRBJ2-7, with 8 bases matching TRBD1. The germline V gene has CDR1 SGHRS and CDR2 YFSETQ. The CDR3 loop spans 17 amino acids. The V segment lost 4 bases and the J segment 3 bases; nucleotides outside the gene matches: 15. CDR3 DNA: TGCGCCAGCAGCCATGATATTTTCGGGACAGGAGACTACGAGCAGTACTTC. Translating it yields CASSHDIFGTGDYEQYF.

The chain combines TRBV12-5 with TRBJ2-7, with D uncertain. V lost 7 bases, J lost 4 bases, and 17 bases lay in between. Germline V gives CDR1 LGHNT, CDR2 FRNRAP. The CDR3 runs to 14 residues. The CDR3 sequence is CASVPDGINYEQYF. DNA for the CDR3: TGTGCTAGTGTCCCGGACGGCATAAATTACGAGCAGTACTTC.

The count of this clone is one. The chain has TRBV4-3 and TRBJ2-1; no firm D call. V was pared by 0 bases and J by 4 bases, with 4 bases between. Germline V gives CDR1 LGHNA, CDR2 YSLEER. The CDR3 spans 13 residues. This chain's CDR3 is CASSQDHYNEQFF. The CDR3 region has the DNA TGCGCCAGCAGCCAAGACCATTACAATGAGCAGTTCTTC.

The rearrangement joins TRBV13 to TRBJ2-1; D unresolved. The CDR3 consists of 15 residues. V lost 5 bases, J lost 0 bases, and 11 bases lay in between. The germline V gene encodes CDR1 PRHDT and CDR2 FYEKMQ (reference sequence). CDR3 region: CASSPLVPSYNEQFF. The CDR3 DNA is TGTGCCAGCAGCCCCCTAGTTCCCTCCTACAATGAGCAGTTCTTC.

The rearrangement links TRBV7-9 to TRBJ2-7; D is possibly TRBD2 (6 bases). This CDR3 has 14 residues. Germline V lookup: CDR1 SEHNR, CDR2 FQNEAQ (reference sequence). Trimming removed 4 bases at V and 2 bases at J, with 12 bases between. The CDR3 DNA is TGTGCCAGCAGCTCGGGACTTCCACCCTACGAGCAGTACTTC. Translation: CASSSGLPPYEQYF.

This sequence joins TRBV10-1 and TRBJ2-4, with 11 bases aligning to TRBD2. This CDR3 is 14 amino acids long. Looked up from germline, CDR1 is WNHNN and CDR2 is SYGVQD (reference sequence). Trimming took 1 base from V and 8 from J; bases not matched to a gene: 1. The CDR3 protein is CASSELTSGDIQYF. The CDR3 DNA follows: TGCGCCAGCAGTGAGTTGACTAGCGGGGACATTCAGTACTTC.

This chain connects TRBV27 to TRBJ2-5; D not certain. With 5 bases removed from V and 0 bases from J, the gap between germline ends came to 16 bases. Per germline, CDR1 MNHEY and CDR2 SMNVEV (reference sequence). This CDR3 spans 16 amino acids. The CDR3 here is CASSPHSLSNQETQYF. The CDR3 DNA follows: TGTGCCAGCAGTCCACATAGCCTTTCCAACCAAGAGACCCAGTACTTC.